The rows below give T cell receptor beta chains drawn from one sample of a study of identical twins. MiXCR, applied by TCRdb to the 5' RACE reads, yields one record per CDR3 protein. The sample includes 400,000 to 500,000 distinct CDR3 sequences, approximately 17% of them seen just once. The source material was naive T cells sorted from blood. The receptors shown here come from a man between 50 and 59 years old in good health. Both conserved end residues are part of each CDR3. A D gene is named only where the DNA matches it firmly. For some rows the clone size is stated as once, few or many, or as a class when expanded; others skip it.

>TRBJ2-5|TRBV18|NA|TRBD1
TGTGCCAGCTCACCGACAGGGGGAAGTACTAGGGGGACCCAGTACTTC
CASSPTGGSTRGTQYF
>TRBJ2-7|TRBV12-3/TRBV12-4|many|TRBD2
TGTGCCAGCAGCCTGAGCGGGGGTTACGAGCAGTACTTC
CASSLSGGYEQYF
>TRBJ2-5|TRBV10-3|many|NA
TGTGCCATCAGTGAGTCGGAGCTCCCGAGGACCCAGTACTTC
CAISESELPRTQYF
>TRBJ2-3|TRBV6-2/TRBV6-3|few|TRBD2
TGTGCCAGCAGTCGAGGGACTAGCGGGGCCCGCACAGATACGCAGTATTTT
CASSRGTSGARTDTQYF
>TRBJ2-7|TRBV2|many|TRBD2
TGTGCCAGCAGTGAAGCGCTACGGGAGGCCTACGAGCAGTACTTC
CASSEALREAYEQYF
>TRBJ2-7|TRBV12-3/TRBV12-4|many|NA
TGTGCCAGCACCCCACCCGGGTCTAAGGGCTACGAGCAGTACTTC
CASTPPGSKGYEQYF
>TRBJ2-1|TRBV27|NA|NA
TGTGCCAGCAGTTTGTATGGACCCGGGTACAATGAGCAGTTCTTC
CASSLYGPGYNEQFF
>TRBJ2-7|TRBV29-1|NA|NA
TGCAGCGTCTCGGTTGGGTACGAGCAGTACTTC
CSVSVGYEQYF
>TRBJ2-1|TRBV4-2|NA|NA
TGTGCCAGCAGCCAACTCTATAGCTCCTACAATGAGCAGTTCTTC
CASSQLYSSYNEQFF
>TRBJ2-2|TRBV20-1|many|TRBD2
TGCAGTGCTAAGGGGGGACTAGCGGGTAACACCGGGGAGCTGTTTTTT
CSAKGGLAGNTGELFF
>TRBJ2-3|TRBV7-2|NA|TRBD2
TGTGCCAGCAGCCCGACTAGCGGGGGGTCAGATACGCAGTATTTT
CASSPTSGGSDTQYF
>TRBJ1-5|TRBV20-1|NA|NA
TGCAGTGCCGCCTACAGGGCAAACCAGCCCCAGCATTTT
CSAAYRANQPQHF
>TRBJ2-1|TRBV7-2|NA|TRBD2
TGTGCCAGCAGCTTAGTGATGGGGGGGGGTAATGAGCAGTTCTTC
CASSLVMGGGNEQFF
>TRBJ1-3|TRBV12-3/TRBV12-4|few|NA
TGTGCCAGCTCTCCGGGGGCGGGAAACACCATATATTTT
CASSPGAGNTIYF
>TRBJ1-1|TRBV12-3/TRBV12-4|few|NA
TGTGCCAGCAGACTTGGGGCTCTTAGCTCTGAAGCTTTCTTT
CASRLGALSSEAFF
>TRBJ2-7|TRBV19|few|NA
TGTGCCAGTAGTATGCAGGACCTCTCCTACGAGCAGTACTTC
CASSMQDLSYEQYF
>TRBJ2-2|TRBV6-1|NA|TRBD1
TGTGCCAGCGGCTCCGGGACAGACACCGGGGAGCTGTTTTTT
CASGSGTDTGELFF
>TRBJ2-2|TRBV2|NA|NA
TGTGCGAGCAGTGTAGGAGCGGCGAACACCGGGGAGCTGTTTTTT
CASSVGAANTGELFF
>TRBJ2-2|TRBV20-1|NA|NA
TGCAGTGCTCGACGATATACTACAGGGATGACCGGGGAGCTGTTTTTT
CSARRYTTGMTGELFF
>TRBJ2-5|TRBV28|few|NA
TGTGCCAGCAGTAGCCCTCAGGGCGACGGACGGACCCAGTACTTC
CASSSPQGDGRTQYF
>TRBJ1-6|TRBV27|few|NA
TGTGCCAGCAGCCTTGAACTAGATTCACCCCTCCACTTT
CASSLELDSPLHF
>TRBJ2-5|TRBV19|NA|NA
TGTGCCAGTAGGGCCCTACAAGAAGAGACCCAGTACTTC
CASRALQEETQYF
>TRBJ2-5|TRBV7-9|NA|NA
TGTGCCAGTAATCCACAAGAGACCCAGTACTTC
CASNPQETQYF
>TRBJ2-5|TRBV15|NA|TRBD2
TGTGCCACCAGCAGAAATCAGCGGGAGCAAGAGACCCAGTACTTC
CATSRNQREQETQYF
>TRBJ2-2|TRBV7-6|few|TRBD2
TGTGCCAGCAGCCCTGGCCCTAGCGGTAACACCGGGGAGCTGTTTTTT
CASSPGPSGNTGELFF
>TRBJ1-1|TRBV4-2|NA|NA
TGTGCCAGCAGCCAAGTTTCGACCTCCGTGAACACTGAAGCTTTCTTT
CASSQVSTSVNTEAFF
>TRBJ2-7|TRBV6-6|few|NA
TGTGCCAGCAGTTCGGACATGTACGAGCAGTACTTC
CASSSDMYEQYF
>TRBJ2-1|TRBV7-9|many|TRBD2
TGTGCCAGCAGCTTACAAGGCGGGAGATACAATGAGCAGTTCTTC
CASSLQGGRYNEQFF
>TRBJ2-4|TRBV5-1|NA|NA
TGCGCCAGCAGCTTAGCCGGGATAACCAAAAACATTCAGTACTTC
CASSLAGITKNIQYF
>TRBJ2-1|TRBV28|NA|TRBD2
TGTGCCAGCATCCGGGAGGCGAGGAAAACCTACACCTACAATGAGCAGTTCTTC
CASIREARKTYTYNEQFF
>TRBJ1-5|TRBV6-5|many|TRBD1
TGTGCCAGCAGTTCGGACAGGGCGAGCAATCAGCCCCAGCATTTT
CASSSDRASNQPQHF
>TRBJ2-7|TRBV7-2|NA|TRBD2
TGTGCCAGCAGCACTAGCGGGGGGGCCCGGGAGCAGTACTTC
CASSTSGGAREQYF
>TRBJ2-5|TRBV28|many|TRBD1
TGTGCCAGCAGTTCTGGGGGACAGGCGGAGACCCAGTACTTC
CASSSGGQAETQYF
>TRBJ2-1|TRBV27|NA|TRBD2
TGTGCCAGCAGCACGGGACTAGCGGGAAAGTATGAGCAGTTCTTC
CASSTGLAGKYEQFF
>TRBJ2-7|TRBV5-1|many|TRBD1
TGCGCCAGCAGCTTGGAGGGGGCGCGGGAGCAGTACTTC
CASSLEGAREQYF
>TRBJ1-1|TRBV7-9|many|NA
TGTGCCAGCAGAGATAGACTGGAGGTGAACACTGAAGCTTTCTTT
CASRDRLEVNTEAFF
>TRBJ2-7|TRBV9|few|NA
TGTGCCAGCAGCGTAGAGGCTACAGCCTCCTACGAGCAGTACTTC
CASSVEATASYEQYF
>TRBJ2-1|TRBV24-1|many|NA
TGTGCCACCAGTAGTAAGGCATGGGGAGCTGAGCAGTTCTTC
CATSSKAWGAEQFF
>TRBJ1-2|TRBV7-2|NA|NA
TGTGCCAGCAGCTTAGTCAGGGACCGAAACTATGGCTACACCTTC
CASSLVRDRNYGYTF
>TRBJ2-7|TRBV6-5|many|TRBD1
TGTGCCAGCAGTTACACTCGGACAGGGTATGAGCAGTACTTC
CASSYTRTGYEQYF
>TRBJ1-1|TRBV6-1|NA|TRBD1
TGTGCCAGCAGTGAAGCCGGCGGGACAGACCCAAGGGGAGCTTTCTTT
CASSEAGGTDPRGAFF
>TRBJ2-7|TRBV4-3|many|TRBD1
TGCGCCAGCAGCCAAGATCCGGGGGACAGGGTCGGCGAGCAGTACTTC
CASSQDPGDRVGEQYF
>TRBJ2-3|TRBV29-1|many|TRBD2
TGCAGCGTTGCTGTGGGGGGGACTAGCACAGATACGCAGTATTTT
CSVAVGGTSTDTQYF
>TRBJ2-7|TRBV11-2|once|NA
TGTGCCAGCAGTCTCACCCCTGGGAGCTCCTACGAGCAGTACTTC
CASSLTPGSSYEQYF
>TRBJ1-5|TRBV24-1|few|NA
TGTGCCACCAGTGATGGGGTTCAGCCCCAGCATTTT
CATSDGVQPQHF
>TRBJ2-7|TRBV6-2/TRBV6-3|few|TRBD2
TGTGCCAGCACCCGCACTAGCGGGAGGGCCACAAGGGGTCAGGCGGACGAGCAGTACTTC
CASTRTSGRATRGQADEQYF
>TRBJ2-7|TRBV20-1|NA|TRBD2
TGCAGTGCTAGTGTAGCGGGAGACCACGAGCAGTACTTC
CSASVAGDHEQYF
>TRBJ2-3|TRBV7-2|few|TRBD1
TGTGCCAGCAGCCCTCGGACAGGGGTATACGAGGAGTATTTT
CASSPRTGVYEEYF
>TRBJ1-2|TRBV7-9|few|TRBD1
TGTGCCAGCAGCTACGGGACAGGGGGTGATTATGGCTACACCTTC
CASSYGTGGDYGYTF
>TRBJ2-3|TRBV20-1|many|TRBD2
TGCAGTGCTGAACGGACTAGCGGGAGGGCAGATACGCAGTATTTT
CSAERTSGRADTQYF
>TRBJ2-7|TRBV28|NA|NA
TGTGCCAGCAGTAAACAGACATCGTACGAGCAGTACTTC
CASSKQTSYEQYF
>TRBJ2-2|TRBV10-3|many|TRBD1
TGTGCCATCAGTGAACGCGGGACAGGATACACCGGGGAGCTGTTTTTT
CAISERGTGYTGELFF
>TRBJ2-4|TRBV20-1|many|NA
TGCAGTGGGGGGGTCGAAGCCAAAAACATTCAGTACTTC
CSGGVEAKNIQYF
>TRBJ2-2|TRBV10-3|NA|NA
TGTGCCATCAGCCCCCGGGACCCGAACACCGGGGAGCTGTTTTTT
CAISPRDPNTGELFF
>TRBJ2-7|TRBV10-3|NA|TRBD2
TGTGCCATCAGTGCCAGGATAGCGGGAAGCATCGAGGCCGGCGAGCAGTACTTC
CAISARIAGSIEAGEQYF
>TRBJ2-1|TRBV20-1|many|NA
TGCAGTGCTAGAGATCGGGCCCTAGGGCAGTTCTTC
CSARDRALGQFF
>TRBJ1-5|TRBV20-1|many|NA
TGCAGTGTTCAACTATCGGGACGGCAGCCCCAGCATTTT
CSVQLSGRQPQHF